These T cell receptor beta chains were read from a single sample in a study of memory CD4+ T cells and cytomegalovirus serostatus. Repertoires were generated with immunoSEQ multiplex PCR, while TCRdb's copy carries only in-frame clones and drops some. The data contain about 25,000 clones, less than 80% of them singletons. The source material was memory CD4+ T cells from blood. These receptors were taken from an adult in good health and CMV-seronegative. CDR3s include the opening cysteine and the closing phenylalanine or tryptophan. The order of the fields is V gene, J gene, CDR3 protein.

TRBV2	TRBJ2-7	CASSEALSRGRQYF
TRBV14	TRBJ2-1	CASSQVGHLSYNEQFF
TRBV7-2	TRBJ2-3	CASSLLRGTDTQYF
TRBV4-2	TRBJ2-5	CASSQPGLADQETQYF
TRBV6-1	TRBJ2-2	CASSEVQVVSGELFF
TRBV4-1	TRBJ2-1	CASSPGRTFSYNEQFF
TRBV5-1	TRBJ2-3	CASSLGWTSGRTDTQYF
TRBV19	TRBJ2-2	CASMGVPTGELFF
TRBV4-1	TRBJ2-7	CASSHQTGTGNPYEQYF
TRBV2	TRBJ1-4	CASKAGLGEKLFF